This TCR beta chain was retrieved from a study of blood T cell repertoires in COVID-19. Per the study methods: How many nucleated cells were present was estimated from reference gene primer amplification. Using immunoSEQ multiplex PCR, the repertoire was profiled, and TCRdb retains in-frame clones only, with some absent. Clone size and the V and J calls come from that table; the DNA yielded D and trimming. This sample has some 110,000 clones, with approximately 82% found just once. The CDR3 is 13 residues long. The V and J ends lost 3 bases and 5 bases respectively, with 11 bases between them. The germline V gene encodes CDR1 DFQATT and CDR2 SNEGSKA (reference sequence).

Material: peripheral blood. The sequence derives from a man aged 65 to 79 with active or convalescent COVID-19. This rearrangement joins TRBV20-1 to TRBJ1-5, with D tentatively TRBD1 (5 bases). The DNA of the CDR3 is TGCAGTGCTAGTAAGGGACTGGATCAGCCCCAGCATTTT. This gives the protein CSASKGLDQPQHF.